This T cell receptor (beta chain) was identified in a study of T-cell memory formation after mild COVID-19 (dated by TCRdb to about 2021). Concerning the study at large: TCR sequence clusters from the two donors were largely donor specific. T-cell clones expanding and contracting after mild COVID-19 in a couple of donors were tracked by longitudinal TCRalpha and TCRbeta repertoire sequencing. Two young, previously healthy adult volunteers, one female and one male, were included in the cohort.

The CDR3 covers 15 residues, taking in both the cysteine and the phenylalanine. Only the CDR3 region is kept as DNA, spanning 45 bases read in frame from base 1. CDR1 is given as KGHDR and CDR2 as SFDVKD, both from the germline V gene. Relative to germline, V is missing 3 bases and J is missing 4 bases, with 4 bases of the junction outside any gene match. Sequencing was carried out with an Illumina NovaSeq 6000. TCRalpha and TCRbeta cDNA libraries were built by 5'RACE with constant-segment primers, adding sample barcodes and unique molecular identifiers. Trizol reagent was used to extract RNA from every sample. Amplification of the libraries took two PCR steps, and the second step added a second sample barcode plus Illumina TruSeq adapters. The libraries were sequenced on an Illumina NovaSeq using 2 x 150 bp paired-end reads. The study's own analysis went as follows. The reads were demultiplexed and collapsed into UMI-guided consensus sequences using migec v1.2.7. With mixcr v2.1.11, UMI consensuses were aligned to TRA and TRB V and J templates and assembled into clonotypes. Clonotypes were classified as expanded or contracted when called significant by both edgeR and NoisET, with noise models trained on biological replicates. For edgeR calls, the cutoffs were a false discovery rate-adjusted p below 0.01 and a log2 fold-change threshold of 1. As an exploratory analysis of dynamics, PCA with hierarchical clustering was applied to max-normalized trajectories of the 1000 most abundant clonotypes. Separately sequenced CD4+ and CD8+ repertoires were used to assign a CD4 or CD8 phenotype to each responding clone. TCRdb reprocessing: public reads trimmed at Q25 with fastp, clones called with MiXCR, in-frame beta chains kept. Identical CDR3 proteins give one entry, which carries the most common genes and DNA. The V and J calls here are based on TCRdb, not the publication. The sample contains around 30,000 distinct CDR3 sequences, 12% of them found a single time. Roughly 15% of the sample rests with the top ten.

PBMCs were isolated by Ficoll-Paque density gradient centrifugation. Broader findings and caveats from the paper: The detection of some responding clones in pre-infection memory suggests that pre-existing cross-reactive memory T cells joined the SARS-CoV-2 response. Contracting CD4+ clones appeared mostly in the CM and EM memory subsets, whereas CD8+ clones were enriched in EMRA. From day 15 to 85, contracting clones showed balanced CD4/CD8 phenotypes, whereas a second wave of clones that expanded from day 15 to 37 leaned towards CD4+. Only two mild cases were covered by the study, and larger cohorts that include severe cases with pre-infection samples were considered necessary. SARS-CoV-2 specificity was not confirmed for the second-wave clones peaking on day 37.

This clonotype has a count of ten or more. No antigen is known for it. No quality values exist for individual bases; no much larger clone is one base distant. This receptor was taken from an adult woman who had mild COVID-19 (a few samples of this study predate the infection). The sample titles of this study are shuffled in the database, so cell type and time point are left out; the donor was told from shared clones. Sequences were obtained from PBMCs or a T cell subset sorted from them (not recorded which). The chain couples TRBV24-1 to TRBJ2-1; TRBD2 fits 8 bases in the junction. The CDR3 region has the sequence CATSDISGRYNEQFF. In nucleotide form, the sequence is TGTGCCACCAGTGATATAAGCGGGAGATACAATGAGCAGTTCTTC.